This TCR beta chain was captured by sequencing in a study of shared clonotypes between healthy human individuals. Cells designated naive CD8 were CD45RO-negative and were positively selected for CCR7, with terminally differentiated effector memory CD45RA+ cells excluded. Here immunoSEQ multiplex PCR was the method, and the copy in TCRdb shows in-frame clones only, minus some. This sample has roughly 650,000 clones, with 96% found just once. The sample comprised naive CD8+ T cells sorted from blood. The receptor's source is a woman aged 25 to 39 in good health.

Here the CDR3 reads CASSLLGSGRSQETQYF. The CDR3 region has the DNA TGTGCCAGCAGTTTATTGGGTAGCGGGAGAAGCCAAGAGACCCAGTACTTC. This sequence joins TRBV27 and TRBJ2-5; 9 bases agree with TRBD2. V was pared by 1 base and J by 1 base, with 7 bases of the junction left unmatched. The CDR3 is 17 amino acids. From germline, CDR1 is MNHEY and CDR2 SMNVEV (reference sequence).